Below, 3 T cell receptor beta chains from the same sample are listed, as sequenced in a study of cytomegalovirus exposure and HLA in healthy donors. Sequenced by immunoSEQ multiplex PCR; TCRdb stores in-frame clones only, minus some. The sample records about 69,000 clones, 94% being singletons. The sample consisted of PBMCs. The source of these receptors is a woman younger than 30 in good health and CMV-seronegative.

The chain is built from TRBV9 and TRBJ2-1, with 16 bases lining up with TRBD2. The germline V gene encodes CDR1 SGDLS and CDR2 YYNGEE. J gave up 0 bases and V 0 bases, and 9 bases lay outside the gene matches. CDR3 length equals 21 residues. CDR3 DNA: TGTGCCAGCAGCGTAGGGCTTGTGGGACTAGCGGGGGGGAGCTCCTACAATGAGCAGTTCTTC. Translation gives CASSVGLVGLAGGSSYNEQFF. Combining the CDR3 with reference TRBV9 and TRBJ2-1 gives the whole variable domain DSGVTQTPKHLITATGQRVTLRCSPRSGDLSVYWYQQSLDQGLQFLIQYYNGEERAKGNILERFSAQQFPDLHSELNLSSLELGDSALYFCASSVGLVGLAGGSSYNEQFFGPGTRLTVL.

CDR3 nucleotide sequence: TGTGCCATCAGCCCCGCGGGTAGCGGGGGCCTGGCCTTAGAGTTCTTC. It is translated as CAISPAGSGGLALEFF. V gene TRBV10-3 combines with J gene TRBJ2-1, with 9 bases matching TRBD2. V gave up 6 bases and J gave up 14 bases; unmatched junction bases: 20. From germline, CDR1 is ENHRY and CDR2 SYGVKD. CDR3 length: 16 residues.

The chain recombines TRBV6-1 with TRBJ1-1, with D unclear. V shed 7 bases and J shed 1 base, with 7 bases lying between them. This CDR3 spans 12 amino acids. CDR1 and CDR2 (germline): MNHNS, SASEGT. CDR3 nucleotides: TGTGCCAGCAAACGGGGGAACACTGAAGCTTTCTTT. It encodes CASKRGNTEAFF.